This is a list of T cell receptor beta chains from one sample in a study of identical twins. One entry per CDR3 protein results from TCRdb running MiXCR on the 5' RACE reads. The data hold under 800,000 distinct CDR3 sequences, with 21% observed a single time. The sample was also reused in another study, on T cells expressing NK-cell markers.

The sample comprised PBMCs. Receptors originate from a woman aged 18-29 years in good health. Both conserved end residues are part of each CDR3. Each record gives: clone size, J gene, D gene, V gene, CDR3 protein, CDR3 DNA. A D gene is named only where the DNA matches it firmly. Rows give clone size only sometimes, using once, few, many, or a class for an expanded clone.

NA	TRBJ2-1	NA	TRBV9	CASSVSSRRANNYNEQFF	TGTGCCAGCAGCGTATCGTCGCGGCGGGCGAACAACTACAATGAGCAGTTCTTC
NA	TRBJ1-4	NA	TRBV29-1	CSGNKNEKLFF	TGCAGCGGAAATAAAAATGAAAAACTGTTTTTT
NA	TRBJ2-1	TRBD2	TRBV5-1	CASSQLRTSGSMNEQFF	TGCGCCAGCAGCCAACTGCGGACTAGCGGGAGTATGAATGAGCAGTTCTTC
few	TRBJ1-5	NA	TRBV5-5	CASSLGAGASNQPQHF	TGTGCCAGCAGCTTGGGCGCTGGGGCGAGCAATCAGCCCCAGCATTTT
NA	TRBJ2-2	TRBD1	TRBV29-1	CSVGDRALRGTGELFF	TGCAGCGTTGGGGACAGGGCCCTTAGGGGCACCGGGGAGCTGTTTTTT
many	TRBJ1-2	NA	TRBV4-1	CASSHERQHYGYTF	TGCGCCAGCAGCCATGAAAGACAGCACTATGGCTACACCTTC
many	TRBJ2-1	NA	TRBV7-2	CASSLIVEQFF	TGTGCCAGCAGCTTAATAGTTGAGCAGTTCTTC
NA	TRBJ1-5	TRBD1	TRBV15	CATSRDRGYQPQHF	TGTGCCACCAGCAGGGACAGGGGGTATCAGCCCCAGCATTTT
few	TRBJ1-2	NA	TRBV7-8	CASPYRRGYGYTF	TGTGCCAGCCCCTACCGAAGGGGCTATGGCTACACCTTC
few	TRBJ2-3	NA	TRBV7-9	CASSFRVTLDTQYF	TGTGCCAGCAGTTTCCGGGTCACCCTCGATACGCAGTATTTT
few	TRBJ2-1	NA	TRBV5-1	CASSTRPLLFYNEQFF	TGCGCCAGCAGCACCAGACCGTTACTCTTCTACAATGAGCAGTTCTTC
NA	TRBJ1-5	NA	TRBV6-5	CASSYGGGSNQPQHF	TGTGCCAGCAGTTACGGGGGGGGAAGCAATCAGCCCCAGCATTTT
NA	TRBJ2-1	TRBD2	TRBV7-9	CASSKTSGTNEQFF	TGTGCCAGCAGCAAGACTAGCGGGACTAATGAGCAGTTCTTC
NA	TRBJ1-2	NA	TRBV5-1	CASRNRNANGYTF	TGCGCCAGCAGGAACAGGAATGCAAATGGCTACACCTTC
NA	TRBJ1-2	TRBD1	TRBV7-9	CASSLLGTVYGYTF	TGTGCCAGCAGCCTTCTCGGGACAGTGTACGGCTACACCTTC
few	TRBJ1-1	NA	TRBV20-1	CSADTPASTEALF	TGCAGTGCGGACACTCCGGCGAGCACTGAAGCTCTCTTT
few	TRBJ2-1	TRBD2	TRBV5-4	CASSFLKERGYNEQFF	TGTGCCAGCAGCTTTCTTAAGGAGCGGGGTTACAATGAGCAGTTCTTC
few	TRBJ2-2	TRBD2	TRBV3-1	CASSRREGAGELFF	TGTGCCAGCAGCCGGAGGGAGGGCGCCGGGGAGCTGTTTTTT
few	TRBJ2-7	TRBD1	TRBV28	CASSPGTAKPYEQYF	TGTGCCAGCAGCCCCGGGACAGCCAAACCCTACGAGCAGTACTTC
NA	TRBJ2-7	NA	TRBV7-9	CASTREYEQYF	TGTGCCAGCACCAGAGAGTACGAGCAGTACTTC
few	TRBJ1-5	NA	TRBV4-3	CASSQDRGVQPQHF	TGCGCCAGCAGCCAAGATCGAGGGGTTCAGCCCCAGCATTTT
few	TRBJ2-1	NA	TRBV7-6	CASTQGRSYNEQFF	TGTGCCAGCACCCAGGGGAGGTCCTACAATGAGCAGTTCTTC
few	TRBJ2-7	NA	TRBV10-1	CASSELSAGSYEQYF	TGCGCCAGCAGTGAGTTATCGGCAGGTTCCTACGAGCAGTACTTC
many	TRBJ2-5	TRBD2	TRBV7-2	CASSLLAGGAETQYF	TGTGCCAGCAGCTTACTGGCGGGAGGGGCAGAGACCCAGTACTTC
many	TRBJ2-1	NA	TRBV6-2/TRBV6-3	CASSGLYNEQFF	TGTGCCAGCAGTGGTCTGTACAATGAGCAGTTCTTC
many	TRBJ2-7	TRBD2	TRBV29-1	CSYRGGRHEQYF	TGCAGCTATCGGGGGGGCAGACACGAGCAGTACTTC
few	TRBJ1-1	NA	TRBV20-1	CSARADVNTEAFF	TGCAGTGCTAGAGCAGATGTGAACACTGAAGCTTTCTTT
few	TRBJ2-7	NA	TRBV20-1	CSARDFEQGYEQYF	TGCAGTGCTAGAGACTTTGAACAGGGCTACGAGCAGTACTTC
NA	TRBJ2-1	TRBD2	TRBV27	CASSLIASGRAGNNEQFF	TGTGCCAGCAGTTTAATTGCTAGCGGGAGGGCCGGTAACAATGAGCAGTTCTTC
NA	TRBJ1-3	NA	TRBV30	CAGVGGRSSGNTIYF	TGTGCCGGAGTAGGTGGCAGGTCCTCTGGAAACACCATATATTTT
NA	TRBJ2-6	NA	TRBV5-6	CASSLKGAGANVLTF	TGTGCCAGCAGCTTGAAGGGGGCTGGGGCCAACGTCCTGACTTTC
NA	TRBJ2-5	TRBD2	TRBV4-2	CASSQEASGGLQETQYF	TGTGCCAGCAGCCAAGAGGCTAGCGGGGGCCTCCAAGAGACCCAGTACTTC
many	TRBJ2-7	NA	TRBV6-1	CASSGKEGASYEQYF	TGTGCCAGCAGTGGGAAGGAGGGGGCTTCCTACGAGCAGTACTTC
NA	TRBJ2-1	TRBD2	TRBV4-3	CASSPFGTSGRAYNEQFF	TGCGCCAGCAGCCCCTTCGGGACTAGCGGGAGGGCTTACAATGAGCAGTTCTTC
few	TRBJ1-4	NA	TRBV7-9	CASSPGQTALNEKLFF	TGTGCCAGCAGCCCGGGTCAGACAGCACTTAATGAAAAACTGTTTTTT
NA	TRBJ2-5	TRBD2	TRBV4-2	CASSQVASGGETQYF	TGTGCCAGCAGCCAAGTGGCTAGCGGGGGCGAGACCCAGTACTTC
few	TRBJ2-3	NA	TRBV20-1	CSARDRVAQYF	TGCAGTGCTAGAGATAGAGTGGCGCAGTATTTT
once	TRBJ2-3	TRBD2	TRBV20-1	CSASHLGRGGSDTQYF	TGCAGTGCTAGTCATCTCGGGCGGGGGGGCTCGGATACGCAGTATTTT
few	TRBJ2-1	TRBD2	TRBV11-2	CASTLGLAGGPYNEQFF	TGTGCCAGCACCCTGGGACTAGCGGGAGGTCCCTACAATGAGCAGTTCTTC
few	TRBJ2-7	TRBD2	TRBV4-3	CAQRGLGEQYF	TGCGCCCAGCGGGGCCTGGGAGAGCAGTACTTC
few	TRBJ1-6	NA	TRBV12-3/TRBV12-4	CASRLGNSPLHF	TGTGCCAGCAGGTTAGGCAATTCACCCCTCCACTTT
few	TRBJ2-7	NA	TRBV10-1	CASSRDSSSHEQYF	TGCGCCAGCAGCCGGGACTCATCATCCCACGAGCAGTACTTC
few	TRBJ2-7	NA	TRBV20-1	CSARDWGTDSYEQYF	TGCAGTGCTAGAGATTGGGGGACGGACTCCTACGAGCAGTACTTC
NA	TRBJ1-6	NA	TRBV12-3/TRBV12-4	CASSTQVYNSPLHF	TGTGCCAGCAGTACACAAGTCTATAATTCACCCCTCCACTTT
NA	TRBJ2-2	TRBD2	TRBV5-1	CASSSGGYTGELFF	TGCGCCAGCAGCTCGGGGGGATACACCGGGGAGCTGTTTTTT
once	TRBJ2-1	NA	TRBV6-5	CASSYGGGPNNEQFF	TGTGCCAGCAGTTACGGTGGGGGGCCCAACAATGAGCAGTTCTTC
NA	TRBJ2-4	TRBD1	TRBV7-2	CASSPGGRDIQYF	TGTGCCAGCAGCCCAGGGGGAAGGGACATTCAGTACTTC
NA	TRBJ2-5	TRBD2	TRBV29-1	CSVALAGGPETQYF	TGCAGCGTTGCGCTAGCGGGGGGGCCCGAGACCCAGTACTTC
NA	TRBJ2-3	TRBD2	TRBV12-3/TRBV12-4	CASSLRSGGTADTQYF	TGTGCCAGCAGTTTGAGAAGCGGGGGGACGGCAGATACGCAGTATTTT
few	TRBJ2-3	TRBD2	TRBV7-9	CASGRTSGTDTQYF	TGTGCCAGCGGTCGGACTAGCGGCACAGATACGCAGTATTTT
NA	TRBJ2-7	TRBD1	TRBV11-2	CASSLVQGAREQYF	TGTGCCAGCAGCTTAGTCCAGGGGGCGCGGGAGCAGTACTTC
NA	TRBJ2-1	TRBD2	TRBV10-3	CAFLRGGYKIF	TGTGCCTTCCTGCGGGGGGGGTATAAGATCTTC
few	TRBJ2-1	NA	TRBV6-1	CASSVAGQALNEQFF	TGTGCCAGCAGTGTAGCGGGACAGGCCCTTAATGAGCAGTTCTTC
many	TRBJ1-6	NA	TRBV12-3/TRBV12-4	CASSLALAGYNSPLHF	TGTGCCAGCAGTTTAGCGCTGGCAGGGTATAATTCACCCCTCCACTTT
NA	TRBJ1-1	NA	TRBV7-9	CASSLLQTTEAFF	TGTGCCAGCAGCTTATTGCAAACCACTGAAGCTTTCTTT